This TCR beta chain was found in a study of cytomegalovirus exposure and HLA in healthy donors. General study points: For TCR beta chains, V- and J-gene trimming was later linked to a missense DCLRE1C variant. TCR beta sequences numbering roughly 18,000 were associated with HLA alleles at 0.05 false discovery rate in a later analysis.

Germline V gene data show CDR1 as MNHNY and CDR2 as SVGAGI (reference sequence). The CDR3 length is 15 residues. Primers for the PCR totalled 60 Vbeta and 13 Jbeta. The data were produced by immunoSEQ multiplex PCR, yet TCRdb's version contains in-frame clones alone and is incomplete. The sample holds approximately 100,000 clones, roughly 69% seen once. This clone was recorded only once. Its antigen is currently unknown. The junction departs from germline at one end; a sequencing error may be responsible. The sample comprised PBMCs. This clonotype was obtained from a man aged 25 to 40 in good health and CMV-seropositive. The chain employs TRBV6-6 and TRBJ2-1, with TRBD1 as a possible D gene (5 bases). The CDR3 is CASSFTDRIYNEQFF. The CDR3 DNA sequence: TGTGCCAGCAGTTTCACCGACAGAATCTACAATGAGCAATTCTTC.